This T cell receptor (beta chain) was recovered during a study of T cells in Graves' hyperthyroidism and ophthalmopathy. Study summary: Peripheral blood was drawn at first diagnosis, prior to all treatment.

A patient was excluded if there was uncontrolled infection, other autoimmune disease, pregnancy or lactation. Diagnosis rested on symptoms, serum thyroxine and TRAb, thyroid ultrasound, and orbital computed tomography. The source material, RNA transcripts, was used to amplify TCR beta CDR3 regions. The HTBI primer set drove a first-round RT-PCR of the TCR CDR3. MiXCR, run by TCRdb on the multiplex PCR reads, gives a single entry per CDR3 protein. Among over 400,000 distinct CDR3 sequences listed, approximately 23% were seen once. CDR1 is MGHRA, CDR2 YSYEKL, per germline. J lost 5 bases, V lost 2 bases, and 4 bases had no gene match. The length of the CDR3 is 14 residues.

This clonotype was obtained from an older woman with Graves' ophthalmopathy. Sequenced material: blood. The chain recombines TRBV4-1 with TRBJ2-3; TRBD1 matches 7 bases. The CDR3 DNA follows: TGCGCCAGCAGCCAAACAGGGGTTGTAGATACGCAGTATTTT. Its translation: CASSQTGVVDTQYF.